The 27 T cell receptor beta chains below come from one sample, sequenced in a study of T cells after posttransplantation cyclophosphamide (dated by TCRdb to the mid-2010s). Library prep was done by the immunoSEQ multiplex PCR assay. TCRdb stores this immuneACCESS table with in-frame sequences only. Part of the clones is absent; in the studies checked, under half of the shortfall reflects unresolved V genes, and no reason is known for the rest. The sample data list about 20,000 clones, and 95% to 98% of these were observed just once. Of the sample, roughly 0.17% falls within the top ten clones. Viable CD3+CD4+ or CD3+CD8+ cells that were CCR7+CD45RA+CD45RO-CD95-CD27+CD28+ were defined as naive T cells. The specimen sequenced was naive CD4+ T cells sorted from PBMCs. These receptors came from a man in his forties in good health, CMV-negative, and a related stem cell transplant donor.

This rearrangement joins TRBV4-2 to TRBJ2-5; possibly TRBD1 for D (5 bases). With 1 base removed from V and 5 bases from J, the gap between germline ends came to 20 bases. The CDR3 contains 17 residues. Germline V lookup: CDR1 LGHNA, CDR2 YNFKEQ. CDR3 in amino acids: CASSQVGRSRQQETQYF. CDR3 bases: TGTGCCAGCAGCCAAGTGGGGCGGAGTCGGCAACAGGAGACCCAGTACTTC.

CDR3 amino acids: CASSQDTSGSGESYEQYF. CDR3 sequence (DNA): TGCGCCAGCAGCCAAGATACTAGCGGGAGTGGGGAATCCTACGAGCAGTACTTC. The J gene is TRBJ2-7, the V gene TRBV4-1; 11 nucleotides line up with TRBD2. CDR3 length equals 18 residues. Trimming cost V 0 bases and J 1 base; bases outside gene matches: 8. CDR1 is MGHRA, CDR2 YSYEKL, per germline.

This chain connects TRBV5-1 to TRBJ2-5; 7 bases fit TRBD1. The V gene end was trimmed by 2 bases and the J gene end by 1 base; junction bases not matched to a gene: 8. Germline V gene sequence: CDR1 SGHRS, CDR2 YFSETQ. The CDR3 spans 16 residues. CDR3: CASSFKLGTAQETQYF. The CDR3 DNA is TGCGCCAGCAGCTTTAAACTAGGGACAGCCCAAGAGACCCAGTACTTC. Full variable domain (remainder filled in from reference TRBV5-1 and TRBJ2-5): KAGVTQTPRYLIKTRGQQVTLSCSPISGHRSVSWYQQTPGQGLQFLFEYFSETQRNKGNFPGRFSGRQFSNSRSEMNVSTLELGDSALYLCASSFKLGTAQETQYFGPGTRLLVL.

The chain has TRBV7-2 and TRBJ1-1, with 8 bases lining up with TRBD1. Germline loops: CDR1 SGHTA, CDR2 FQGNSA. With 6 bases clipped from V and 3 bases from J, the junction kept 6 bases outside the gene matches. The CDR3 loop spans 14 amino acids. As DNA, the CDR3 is TGTGCCAGCAGTTGGCAGGGGGCAGACACTGAAGCTTTCTTT. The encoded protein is CASSWQGADTEAFF.

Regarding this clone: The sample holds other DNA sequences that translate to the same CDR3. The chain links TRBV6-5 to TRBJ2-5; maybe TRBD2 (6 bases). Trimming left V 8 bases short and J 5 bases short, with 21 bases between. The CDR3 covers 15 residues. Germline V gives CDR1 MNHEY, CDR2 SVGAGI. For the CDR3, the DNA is TGTGCCAGCCAATCGTGGCGGGACGGTCAGGAGACCCAGTACTTC. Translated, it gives CASQSWRDGQETQYF.

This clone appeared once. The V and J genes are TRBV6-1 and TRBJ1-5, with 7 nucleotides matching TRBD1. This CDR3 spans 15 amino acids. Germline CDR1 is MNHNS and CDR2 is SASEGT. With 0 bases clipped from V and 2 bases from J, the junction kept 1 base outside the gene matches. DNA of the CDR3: TGTGCCAGCAGTGAAGCAGGGACAGGCAATCAGCCCCAGCATTTT. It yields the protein CASSEAGTGNQPQHF.

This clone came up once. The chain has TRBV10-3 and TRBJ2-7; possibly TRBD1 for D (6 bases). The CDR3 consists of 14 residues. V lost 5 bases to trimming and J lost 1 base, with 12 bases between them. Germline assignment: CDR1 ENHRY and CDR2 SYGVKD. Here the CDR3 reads CAISTGDISYEQYF. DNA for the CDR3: TGTGCCATCAGTACCGGGGACATTTCCTACGAGCAGTACTTC.

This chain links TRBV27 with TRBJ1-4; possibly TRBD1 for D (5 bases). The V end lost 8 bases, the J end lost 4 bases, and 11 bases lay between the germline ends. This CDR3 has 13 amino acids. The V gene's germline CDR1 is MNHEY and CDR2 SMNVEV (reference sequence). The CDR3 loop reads CASSWGLNEKLFF. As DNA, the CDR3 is TGTGCCAGCTCATGGGGACTTAATGAAAAACTGTTTTTT.

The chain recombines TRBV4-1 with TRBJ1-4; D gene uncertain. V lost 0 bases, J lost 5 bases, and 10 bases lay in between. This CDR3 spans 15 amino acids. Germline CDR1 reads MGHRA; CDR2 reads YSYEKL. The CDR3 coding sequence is TGCGCCAGCAGCCAAGAAACTAACGGAAATGAAAAACTGTTTTTT. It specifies CASSQETNGNEKLFF.

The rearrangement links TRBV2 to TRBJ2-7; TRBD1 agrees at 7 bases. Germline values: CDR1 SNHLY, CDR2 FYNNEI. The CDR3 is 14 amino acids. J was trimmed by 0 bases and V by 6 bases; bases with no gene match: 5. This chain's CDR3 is CASRVGQASYEQYF. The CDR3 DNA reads TGTGCCAGCAGGGTAGGACAGGCCTCCTACGAGCAGTACTTC.

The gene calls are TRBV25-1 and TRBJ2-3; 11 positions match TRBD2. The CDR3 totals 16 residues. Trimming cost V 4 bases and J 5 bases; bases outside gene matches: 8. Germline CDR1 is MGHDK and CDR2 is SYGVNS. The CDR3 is CASSALAGGWGDTQYF. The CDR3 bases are TGTGCCAGCAGTGCTCTAGCGGGAGGATGGGGAGATACGCAGTATTTT.

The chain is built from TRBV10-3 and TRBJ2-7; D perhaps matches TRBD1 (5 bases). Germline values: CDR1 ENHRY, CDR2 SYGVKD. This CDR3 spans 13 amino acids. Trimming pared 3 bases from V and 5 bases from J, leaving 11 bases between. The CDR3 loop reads CAISDATVDEQYF. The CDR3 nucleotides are TGTGCCATCAGTGACGCGACAGTAGACGAGCAGTACTTC.

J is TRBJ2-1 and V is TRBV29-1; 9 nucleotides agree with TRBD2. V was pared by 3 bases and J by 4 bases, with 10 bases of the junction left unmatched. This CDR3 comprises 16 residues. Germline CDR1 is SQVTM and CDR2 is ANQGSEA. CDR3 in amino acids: CSVDGGRVEGYNEQFF. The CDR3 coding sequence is TGCAGCGTTGACGGCGGGAGGGTGGAGGGTTACAATGAGCAGTTCTTC.

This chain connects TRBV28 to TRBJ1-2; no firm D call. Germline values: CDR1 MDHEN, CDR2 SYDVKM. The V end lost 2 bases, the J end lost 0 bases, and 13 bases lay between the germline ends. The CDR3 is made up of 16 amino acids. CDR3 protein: CASSLGIVRANYGYTF. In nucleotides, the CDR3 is TGTGCCAGCAGTTTAGGTATTGTCCGAGCTAACTATGGCTACACCTTC.

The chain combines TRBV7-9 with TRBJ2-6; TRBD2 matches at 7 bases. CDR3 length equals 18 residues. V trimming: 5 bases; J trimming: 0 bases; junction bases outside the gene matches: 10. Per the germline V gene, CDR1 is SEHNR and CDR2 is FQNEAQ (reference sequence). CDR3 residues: CASSPPKTGGSGANVLTF. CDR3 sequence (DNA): TGTGCCAGCAGCCCGCCCAAAACGGGAGGCTCTGGGGCCAACGTCCTGACTTTC.

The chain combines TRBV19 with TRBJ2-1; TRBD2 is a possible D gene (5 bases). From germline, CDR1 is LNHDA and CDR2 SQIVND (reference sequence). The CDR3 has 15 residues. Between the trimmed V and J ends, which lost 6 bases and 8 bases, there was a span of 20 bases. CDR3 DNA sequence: TGTGCCAGTAGACCTCTTAGTGAGTCGGAGGATGAGCAGTTCTTC. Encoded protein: CASRPLSESEDEQFF.

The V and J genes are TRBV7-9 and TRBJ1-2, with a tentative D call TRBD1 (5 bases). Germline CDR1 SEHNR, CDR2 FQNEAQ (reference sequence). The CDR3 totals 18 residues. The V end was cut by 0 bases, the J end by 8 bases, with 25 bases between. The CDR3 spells CASSLAQAGRFTKYGYTF. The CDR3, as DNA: TGTGCCAGCAGCTTAGCGCAGGCAGGGAGGTTTACTAAATACGGCTACACCTTC. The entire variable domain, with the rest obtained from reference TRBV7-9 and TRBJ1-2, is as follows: DTGVSQNPRHKITKRGQNVTFRCDPISEHNRLYWYRQTLGQGPEFLTYFQNEAQLEKSRLLSDRFSAERPKGSFSTLEIQRTEQGDSAMYLCASSLAQAGRFTKYGYTFGSGTRLTVV.

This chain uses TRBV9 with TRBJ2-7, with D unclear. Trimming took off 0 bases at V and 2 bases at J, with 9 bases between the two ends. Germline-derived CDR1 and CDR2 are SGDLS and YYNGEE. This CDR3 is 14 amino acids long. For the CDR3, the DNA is TGTGCCAGCAGCGTAGCGGTTTTCCCCTACGAGCAGTACTTC. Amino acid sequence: CASSVAVFPYEQYF.

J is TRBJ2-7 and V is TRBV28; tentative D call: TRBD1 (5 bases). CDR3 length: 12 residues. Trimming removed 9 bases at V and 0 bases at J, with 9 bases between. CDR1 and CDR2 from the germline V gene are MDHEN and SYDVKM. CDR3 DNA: TGTGCCAGTACCAGGGACTCCTACGAGCAGTACTTC. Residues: CASTRDSYEQYF.

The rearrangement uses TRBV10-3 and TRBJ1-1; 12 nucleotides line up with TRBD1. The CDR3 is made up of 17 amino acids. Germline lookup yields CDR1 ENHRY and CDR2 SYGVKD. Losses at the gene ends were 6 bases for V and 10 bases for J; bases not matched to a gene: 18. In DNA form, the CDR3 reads TGTGCCATCAGCCCTTCGGGGACAGGGGGCCGGTCGGGACGAGCTTTCTTT. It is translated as CAISPSGTGGRSGRAFF.

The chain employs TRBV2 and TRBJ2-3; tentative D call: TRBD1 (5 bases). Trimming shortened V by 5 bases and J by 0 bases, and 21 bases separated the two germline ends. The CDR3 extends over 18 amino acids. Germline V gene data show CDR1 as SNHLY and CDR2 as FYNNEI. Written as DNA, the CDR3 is TGTGCCAGCAGTCGAACTACTCGACAGATTTATAGCACAGATACGCAGTATTTT. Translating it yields CASSRTTRQIYSTDTQYF.

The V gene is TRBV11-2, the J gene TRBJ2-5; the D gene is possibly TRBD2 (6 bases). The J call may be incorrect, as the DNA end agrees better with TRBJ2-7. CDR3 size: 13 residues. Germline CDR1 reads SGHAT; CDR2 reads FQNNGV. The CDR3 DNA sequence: TGTGCCAGCAGCTTAGGGCGGGAATACGAGCAGTACTTC. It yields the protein CASSLGREYEQYF.

DNA of the CDR3: TGCGCCAGCAGGGAGATACAGGGGACTCACGGTGGCTACACCTTC. It specifies CASREIQGTHGGYTF. The gene calls are TRBV5-1 and TRBJ1-2, with 7 positions matching TRBD1. The CDR3 contains 15 residues. Germline-derived CDR1 and CDR2 are SGHRS and YFSETQ. The V gene end was trimmed by 5 bases and the J gene end by 7 bases; junction bases not matched to a gene: 14.

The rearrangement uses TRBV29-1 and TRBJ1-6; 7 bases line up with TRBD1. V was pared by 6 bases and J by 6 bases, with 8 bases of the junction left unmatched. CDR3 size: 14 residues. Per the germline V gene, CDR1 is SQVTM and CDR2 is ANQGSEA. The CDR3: CSVAAGQPNSPLHF. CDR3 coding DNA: TGCAGCGTCGCCGCGGGACAGCCTAATTCACCCCTCCACTTT.

The CDR3 region has the DNA TGTGCCAGTAGTGACGGACGAGGGAAGGACGAGCAGTACTTC. Its translation is CASSDGRGKDEQYF. The chain uses TRBV19 and TRBJ2-7; tentative D call: TRBD2 (5 bases). V lost 5 bases to trimming and J lost 5 bases, with 16 bases between them. CDR3 length: 14 residues. From germline, CDR1 is LNHDA and CDR2 SQIVND (reference sequence).

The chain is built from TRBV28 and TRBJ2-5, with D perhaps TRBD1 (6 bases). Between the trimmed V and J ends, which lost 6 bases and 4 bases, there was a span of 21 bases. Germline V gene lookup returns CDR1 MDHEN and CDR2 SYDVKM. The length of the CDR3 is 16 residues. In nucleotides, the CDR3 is TGTGCCAGCAGATTCCAGGGTCCAGGGGCAGGAGAGACCCAGTACTTC. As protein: CASRFQGPGAGETQYF.

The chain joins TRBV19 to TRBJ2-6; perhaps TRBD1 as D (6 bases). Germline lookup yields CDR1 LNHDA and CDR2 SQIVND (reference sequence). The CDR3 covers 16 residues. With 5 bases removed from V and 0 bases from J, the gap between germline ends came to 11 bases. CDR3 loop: CASSGTGLSGANVLTF. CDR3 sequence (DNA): TGTGCCAGTAGTGGCACAGGGCTCTCTGGGGCCAACGTCCTGACTTTC.